These T cell receptor beta chains were read from a single sample in a study of blood T cells in healthy people across ages. In TCRdb, the 5' RACE reads were re-called with MiXCR into one record per CDR3 protein. The table includes around 1.5 million distinct CDR3 sequences, around 55% detected once. The specimen sequenced was blood. These receptors all stem from a man aged 18 to 30 in good health. CDR3s include the opening cysteine and the closing phenylalanine or tryptophan. D genes are given only for firm matches. Expanded clones are given a class, and other clones once, few, many or no size at all.

CDR3 protein: CASSQGDTPYEQYF
CDR3 DNA: TGTGCCAGCAGCCAGGGGGACACTCCCTACGAGCAGTACTTC
J gene: TRBJ2-7
D gene: NA
clone size: NA
V gene: TRBV4-2

CDR3 protein: CASSSQPGGRNTGELFF
CDR3 DNA: TGCGCCAGCAGCTCCCAACCGGGAGGTCGAAACACCGGGGAGCTGTTTTTT
J gene: TRBJ2-2
D gene: TRBD2
clone size: few
V gene: TRBV5-1

CDR3 protein: CSARDPFRGRTEAFF
CDR3 DNA: TGCAGTGCTAGAGACCCCTTTCGGGGGCGGACTGAAGCTTTCTTT
J gene: TRBJ1-1
D gene: NA
clone size: NA
V gene: TRBV20-1

CDR3 protein: CSVERGGEQFF
CDR3 DNA: TGCAGCGTTGAGAGGGGAGGTGAGCAGTTCTTC
J gene: TRBJ2-1
D gene: NA
clone size: many
V gene: TRBV29-1

CDR3 protein: CASRAPGQGLYGYTF
CDR3 DNA: TGCGCCAGCAGAGCCCCGGGACAGGGATTGTATGGCTATACCTTC
J gene: TRBJ1-2
D gene: TRBD1
clone size: NA
V gene: TRBV4-1

CDR3 protein: CASGPAGATYEQYF
CDR3 DNA: TGTGCTAGTGGCCCTGCAGGGGCAACCTACGAGCAGTACTTC
J gene: TRBJ2-7
D gene: NA
clone size: few
V gene: TRBV12-5

CDR3 protein: CASSTEGSRGYTF
CDR3 DNA: TGTGCCAGCAGTACTGAGGGTTCACGGGGCTACACCTTC
J gene: TRBJ1-2
D gene: NA
clone size: NA
V gene: TRBV28

CDR3 protein: CASSLGGSPVNEQFF
CDR3 DNA: TGTGCCAGCAGCTTAGGAGGGAGTCCGGTTAATGAGCAGTTCTTC
J gene: TRBJ2-1
D gene: NA
clone size: few
V gene: TRBV7-2

CDR3 protein: CALFNPRNTEAFF
CDR3 DNA: TGTGCCCTCTTCAACCCACGGAACACTGAAGCTTTCTTT
J gene: TRBJ1-1
D gene: NA
clone size: NA
V gene: TRBV27

CDR3 protein: CAISPTQDSGANVLTF
CDR3 DNA: TGTGCCATCAGCCCAACTCAAGACTCTGGGGCCAACGTCCTGACTTTC
J gene: TRBJ2-6
D gene: NA
clone size: NA
V gene: TRBV10-3

CDR3 protein: CASSLSPGKLFF
CDR3 DNA: TGTGCCAGCAGCTTATCCCCTGGAAAACTGTTTTTT
J gene: TRBJ1-4
D gene: NA
clone size: NA
V gene: TRBV5-4

CDR3 protein: CASSLEGTGGSPWYGYTF
CDR3 DNA: TGTGCCAGCAGCTTAGAGGGGACAGGGGGCTCCCCTTGGTATGGCTACACCTTC
J gene: TRBJ1-2
D gene: TRBD1
clone size: NA
V gene: TRBV7-6

CDR3 protein: CSARPTSGSNEQFF
CDR3 DNA: TGCAGTGCTAGGCCGACTAGCGGGAGTAATGAGCAGTTCTTC
J gene: TRBJ2-1
D gene: TRBD2
clone size: NA
V gene: TRBV20-1

CDR3 protein: CASSRRQGQRENIQYF
CDR3 DNA: TGCGCCAGCAGCCGAAGACAGGGGCAACGGGAAAACATTCAGTACTTC
J gene: TRBJ2-4
D gene: TRBD1
clone size: NA
V gene: TRBV5-1

CDR3 protein: CSATRLAGRVNEQFF
CDR3 DNA: TGCAGTGCTACCAGACTAGCGGGAAGAGTCAATGAGCAGTTCTTC
J gene: TRBJ2-1
D gene: TRBD2
clone size: NA
V gene: TRBV20-1

CDR3 protein: CASRFLSAPYEQYF
CDR3 DNA: TGTGCCAGCAGGTTCCTCTCGGCCCCCTACGAGCAGTACTTC
J gene: TRBJ2-7
D gene: NA
clone size: NA
V gene: TRBV28

CDR3 protein: CASSYSAGTYEQYF
CDR3 DNA: TGTGCCAGCAGTTACTCGGCAGGGACCTACGAGCAGTACTTC
J gene: TRBJ2-7
D gene: NA
clone size: NA
V gene: TRBV6-6

CDR3 protein: CASSQESPWRGHNEQFF
CDR3 DNA: TGTGCCAGCAGCCAAGAATCCCCCTGGCGGGGCCACAATGAGCAGTTCTTC
J gene: TRBJ2-1
D gene: NA
clone size: NA
V gene: TRBV3-1

CDR3 protein: CSASSWDGPKNIQYF
CDR3 DNA: TGCAGTGCTAGTTCTTGGGACGGTCCCAAAAACATTCAGTACTTC
J gene: TRBJ2-4
D gene: NA
clone size: few
V gene: TRBV20-1

CDR3 protein: CASSEYPGVNTEAFF
CDR3 DNA: TGTGCCAGCAGTGAATATCCGGGAGTGAACACTGAAGCTTTCTTT
J gene: TRBJ1-1
D gene: NA
clone size: once
V gene: TRBV2

CDR3 protein: CASSELIIHYEQYF
CDR3 DNA: TGTGCCAGCAGTGAATTGATAATCCACTACGAGCAGTACTTC
J gene: TRBJ2-7
D gene: NA
clone size: NA
V gene: TRBV6-1

CDR3 protein: CSARARDDGYTF
CDR3 DNA: TGTAGTGCTAGAGCCAGGGACGATGGCTACACCTTC
J gene: TRBJ1-2
D gene: NA
clone size: NA
V gene: TRBV20-1

CDR3 protein: CASSFRLRAYNEQFF
CDR3 DNA: TGTGCCAGCAGTTTTCGCTTAAGAGCCTACAATGAGCAGTTCTTC
J gene: TRBJ2-1
D gene: NA
clone size: NA
V gene: TRBV27

CDR3 protein: CSATDGRLGSPLHF
CDR3 DNA: TGCAGTGCAACGGACGGCCGTCTGGGTTCACCCCTCCACTTT
J gene: TRBJ1-6
D gene: NA
clone size: NA
V gene: TRBV20-1

CDR3 protein: CASSEALGGRIGGYTF
CDR3 DNA: TGTGCCAGCAGTGAAGCGCTGGGGGGGCGAATTGGGGGCTACACCTTC
J gene: TRBJ1-2
D gene: NA
clone size: NA
V gene: TRBV2

CDR3 protein: CATSRGGTGRNYGYTF
CDR3 DNA: TGTGCCACCAGCAGAGGGGGGACGGGCAGGAACTATGGCTACACCTTC
J gene: TRBJ1-2
D gene: NA
clone size: NA
V gene: TRBV15

CDR3 protein: CASTRSGRLESDTQYF
CDR3 DNA: TGTGCCAGCACGCGAAGCGGGCGGTTGGAGTCAGATACGCAGTATTTT
J gene: TRBJ2-3
D gene: NA
clone size: few
V gene: TRBV7-9

CDR3 protein: CSAIRLAGNNEQFF
CDR3 DNA: TGCAGTGCTATCCGACTAGCGGGGAACAATGAGCAGTTCTTC
J gene: TRBJ2-1
D gene: TRBD2
clone size: NA
V gene: TRBV20-1

CDR3 protein: CASSPLWGPNTEAFF
CDR3 DNA: TGTGCCAGCAGCCCGCTCTGGGGCCCGAACACTGAAGCTTTCTTT
J gene: TRBJ1-1
D gene: NA
clone size: NA
V gene: TRBV7-6

CDR3 protein: CATSAGSYEQYF
CDR3 DNA: TGTGCCACTAGCGCGGGCTCCTACGAGCAGTACTTC
J gene: TRBJ2-7
D gene: NA
clone size: NA
V gene: TRBV27

CDR3 protein: CASSRGTGTGVGQPQHF
CDR3 DNA: TGTGCCAGCAGCCGAGGAACCGGGACAGGGGTCGGACAGCCCCAGCATTTT
J gene: TRBJ1-5
D gene: NA
clone size: few
V gene: TRBV21-1

CDR3 protein: CSGLTGNNEQFF
CDR3 DNA: TGCAGTGGACTGACCGGGAACAATGAGCAGTTCTTC
J gene: TRBJ2-1
D gene: NA
clone size: NA
V gene: TRBV20-1

CDR3 protein: CSVERRDNEQFF
CDR3 DNA: TGCAGCGTTGAAAGGAGGGACAATGAGCAGTTCTTC
J gene: TRBJ2-1
D gene: NA
clone size: NA
V gene: TRBV29-1

CDR3 protein: CASSSASGVYGYTF
CDR3 DNA: TGTGCCAGCAGCTCAGCAAGCGGGGTTTATGGCTACACCTTC
J gene: TRBJ1-2
D gene: NA
clone size: NA
V gene: TRBV7-9

CDR3 protein: CASRTGGYQETQYF
CDR3 DNA: TGTGCCAGCAGGACAGGGGGGTACCAAGAGACCCAGTACTTC
J gene: TRBJ2-5
D gene: TRBD1
clone size: few
V gene: TRBV6-5

CDR3 protein: CASSHRETQYF
CDR3 DNA: TGCGCCAGCAGTCATAGAGAGACCCAGTACTTC
J gene: TRBJ2-5
D gene: NA
clone size: NA
V gene: TRBV4-3

CDR3 protein: CASSLLDSGGSEQYF
CDR3 DNA: TGTGCCAGCAGCTTGTTGGACAGTGGGGGATCCGAGCAGTACTTC
J gene: TRBJ2-7
D gene: NA
clone size: NA
V gene: TRBV7-2

CDR3 protein: CSARDLQGALKLTEAFF
CDR3 DNA: TGCAGTGCTAGAGATCTACAGGGGGCCTTGAAGTTGACTGAAGCTTTCTTT
J gene: TRBJ1-1
D gene: TRBD1
clone size: NA
V gene: TRBV20-1

CDR3 protein: CSASLAGTDTQYF
CDR3 DNA: TGCAGTGCTAGTCTGGCGGGAACAGATACGCAGTATTTT
J gene: TRBJ2-3
D gene: NA
clone size: NA
V gene: TRBV20-1

CDR3 protein: CASSLVLSANPYEQYF
CDR3 DNA: TGTGCCAGCAGCTTAGTCCTGTCAGCAAATCCCTACGAGCAGTACTTC
J gene: TRBJ2-7
D gene: NA
clone size: few
V gene: TRBV7-9

CDR3 protein: CASSQVIARSYTF
CDR3 DNA: TGCGCCAGCAGCCAAGTTATTGCCAGGAGCTACACCTTC
J gene: TRBJ1-2
D gene: NA
clone size: few
V gene: TRBV4-3

CDR3 protein: CASSEALLGVNTEAFF
CDR3 DNA: TGTGCCAGCAGTGAAGCGCTTCTGGGGGTAAACACTGAAGCTTTCTTT
J gene: TRBJ1-1
D gene: NA
clone size: few
V gene: TRBV2

CDR3 protein: CASSYPYTGELFF
CDR3 DNA: TGTGCCAGCAGTTACCCGTACACCGGGGAGCTGTTTTTT
J gene: TRBJ2-2
D gene: NA
clone size: few
V gene: TRBV6-5

CDR3 protein: CASSPPLAGSSTDTQYF
CDR3 DNA: TGTGCCAGCAGCCCACCTTTGGCGGGCTCTAGCACAGATACGCAGTATTTT
J gene: TRBJ2-3
D gene: NA
clone size: few
V gene: TRBV7-2

CDR3 protein: CSVSGSTDSTNEKLFF
CDR3 DNA: TGCAGCGTTAGTGGGTCCACGGACTCAACTAATGAAAAACTGTTTTTT
J gene: TRBJ1-4
D gene: NA
clone size: NA
V gene: TRBV29-1

CDR3 protein: CASSQGNVYNEQFF
CDR3 DNA: TGCGCCAGCAGCCAGGGGAATGTCTACAATGAGCAGTTCTTC
J gene: TRBJ2-1
D gene: NA
clone size: NA
V gene: TRBV4-3

CDR3 protein: CASSSQCTELENIQYF
CDR3 DNA: TGTGCCAGCAGCTCTCAATGTACAGAACTGGAGAACATTCAGTACTTC
J gene: TRBJ2-4
D gene: NA
clone size: NA
V gene: TRBV11-2

CDR3 protein: CANFRHEQFF
CDR3 DNA: TGTGCCAACTTCCGCCATGAGCAGTTCTTC
J gene: TRBJ2-1
D gene: NA
clone size: NA
V gene: TRBV7-2

CDR3 protein: CASSLGTPQTQYF
CDR3 DNA: TGTGCCAGCAGCCTCGGGACCCCACAGACCCAGTACTTC
J gene: TRBJ2-5
D gene: NA
clone size: NA
V gene: TRBV7-6

CDR3 protein: CASRGTGTEKLFF
CDR3 DNA: TGTGCCAGCAGGGGGACAGGTACTGAAAAACTGTTTTTT
J gene: TRBJ1-4
D gene: TRBD1
clone size: NA
V gene: TRBV12-3/TRBV12-4

CDR3 protein: CASRNRVGETEAFF
CDR3 DNA: TGTGCCAGCAGGAACAGGGTAGGAGAAACTGAAGCTTTCTTT
J gene: TRBJ1-1
D gene: NA
clone size: NA
V gene: TRBV3-1

CDR3 protein: CASSSVAWDTQYF
CDR3 DNA: TGTGCCAGCAGCTCCGTCGCCTGGGATACGCAGTATTTT
J gene: TRBJ2-3
D gene: NA
clone size: NA
V gene: TRBV7-2

CDR3 protein: CSAPPVEVTRVFADTQYF
CDR3 DNA: TGCAGTGCTCCCCCGGTCGAGGTTACCAGGGTCTTTGCAGATACGCAGTATTTT
J gene: TRBJ2-3
D gene: NA
clone size: NA
V gene: TRBV20-1

CDR3 protein: CASTKNSGAQETQYF
CDR3 DNA: TGTGCCAGCACCAAAAATAGCGGGGCTCAAGAGACCCAGTACTTC
J gene: TRBJ2-5
D gene: TRBD2
clone size: NA
V gene: TRBV7-6